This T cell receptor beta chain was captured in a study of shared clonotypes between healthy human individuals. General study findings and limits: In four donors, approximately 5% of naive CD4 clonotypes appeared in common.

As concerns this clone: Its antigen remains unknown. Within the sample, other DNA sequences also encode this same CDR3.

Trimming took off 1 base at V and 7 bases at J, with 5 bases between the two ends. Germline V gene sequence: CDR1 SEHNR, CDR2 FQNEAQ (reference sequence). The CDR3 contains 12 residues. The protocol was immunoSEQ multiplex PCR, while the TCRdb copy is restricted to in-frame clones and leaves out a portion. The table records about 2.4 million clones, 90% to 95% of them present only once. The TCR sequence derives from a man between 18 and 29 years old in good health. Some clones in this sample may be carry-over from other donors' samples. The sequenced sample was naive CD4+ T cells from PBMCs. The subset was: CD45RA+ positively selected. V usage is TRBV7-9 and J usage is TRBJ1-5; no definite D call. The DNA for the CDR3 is TGTGCCAGCAGCTTAGATTTCCAGCCCCAGCATTTT. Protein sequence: CASSLDFQPQHF.